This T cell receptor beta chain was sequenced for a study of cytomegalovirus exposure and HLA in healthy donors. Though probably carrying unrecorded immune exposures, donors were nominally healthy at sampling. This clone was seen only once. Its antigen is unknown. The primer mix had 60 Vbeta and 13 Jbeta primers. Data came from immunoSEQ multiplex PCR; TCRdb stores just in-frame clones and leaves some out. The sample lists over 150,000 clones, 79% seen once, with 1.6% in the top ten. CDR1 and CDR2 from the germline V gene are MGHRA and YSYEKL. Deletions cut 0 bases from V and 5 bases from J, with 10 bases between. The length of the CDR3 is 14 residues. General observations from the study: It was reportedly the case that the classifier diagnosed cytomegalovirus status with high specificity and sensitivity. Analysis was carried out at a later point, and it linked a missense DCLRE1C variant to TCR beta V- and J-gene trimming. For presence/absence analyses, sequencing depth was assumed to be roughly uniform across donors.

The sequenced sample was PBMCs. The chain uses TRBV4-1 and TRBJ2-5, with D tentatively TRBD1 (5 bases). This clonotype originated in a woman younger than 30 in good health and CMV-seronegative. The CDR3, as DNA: TGCGCCAGCAGCCAAGATGCAGGGTGGGAGACCCAGTACTTC. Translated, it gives CASSQDAGWETQYF.